This T cell receptor (beta chain) emerged from a study of T cells in Graves' hyperthyroidism and ophthalmopathy. Study-wide findings and caveats: Blood also held most thyroid clonotypes expanded beyond 0.001.

Researchers took RNA transcripts and amplified the TCR beta CDR3 regions from them. HTBI primers were used for first-round RT-PCR of the TCR CDR3. One entry per CDR3 protein results from TCRdb running MiXCR on the multiplex PCR reads. In the table there are some 420,000 distinct CDR3 sequences, roughly 15% of which are singletons. This clonotype was counted between two and nine times. The antigen remains undetermined. Germline V gene data show CDR1 as MNHEY and CDR2 as SVGEGT. Trimming took off 1 base at V and 4 bases at J, with 13 bases between the two ends. The CDR3 extends over 15 amino acids. The receptor comes from a young woman with Graves' hyperthyroidism. Material: blood. This chain joins TRBV6-2 or TRBV6-3 and TRBJ1-1; D is unresolved. CDR3 region: CASSYYPPGGTEAFF. CDR3 sequence (DNA): TGTGCCAGCAGTTACTATCCCCCCGGTGGCACTGAAGCTTTCTTT.